What follows are 30 T cell receptor beta chains derived from one specimen sequenced in a study of T-cell memory formation after mild COVID-19. TCRdb independently ran MiXCR on the 5' RACE reads; one entry per CDR3 protein. Here the sample spans around 53,000 distinct CDR3 sequences, more than 9% being singletons. Sequencing used PBMCs or a T cell subset sorted from them (not recorded which). These receptors were taken from a man between 18 and 29 years old who had mild COVID-19 (a few samples of this study predate the infection). Cell type and time point are not known.

This clonotype was recorded at least ten times. V gene TRBV5-1 combines with J gene TRBJ2-7; no reliable D call. Trimming took 0 bases from V and 3 from J, leaving 10 bases between them. Germline V gene data show CDR1 as SGHRS and CDR2 as YFSETQ. This CDR3 has 14 amino acids. CDR3 sequence reads: CASSLGGGRYEQYF. Here the CDR3 DNA reads TGCGCCAGCAGCTTGGGAGGCGGACGCTACGAGCAGTACTTC.

This clonotype was found many times. The V and J genes are TRBV5-1 and TRBJ1-2; D not certain. Trimming removed 0 bases from V and 2 bases from J, with 8 bases in between. The V gene's germline CDR1 is SGHRS and CDR2 YFSETQ. The CDR3 is 14 amino acids. The CDR3 DNA is TGCGCCAGCAGCTTGGGGCCAGGCAACTATGGCTACACCTTC. Translation gives CASSLGPGNYGYTF.

This clonotype was counted ten times or more. The chain employs TRBV7-9 and TRBJ2-6, with 10 bases that match TRBD1. The germline CDR1 and CDR2 sequences are SEHNR and FQNEAQ (reference sequence). The CDR3 spans 20 residues. V was clipped by 10 bases and J by 4 bases; unmatched bases: 22. This CDR3 is CAILSRSGTGAMKGANVLTF. CDR3 DNA sequence: TGTGCCATTCTCTCGCGTTCCGGGACAGGGGCGATGAAGGGGGCCAACGTCCTGACTTTC.

J is TRBJ2-3 and V is TRBV6-6; 10 positions agree with TRBD2. The CDR3 totals 15 residues. The germline gives CDR1 MNHNY, CDR2 SVGAGI (reference sequence). J gave up 4 bases and V 8 bases, and 9 bases lay outside the gene matches. DNA for the CDR3: TGTGCCAGCCACAGGGAGCGGGGGGGCTCAGATACGCAGTATTTT. The encoded protein is CASHRERGGSDTQYF.

This clonotype was counted many times. The rearrangement links TRBV29-1 to TRBJ2-5, with 12 positions matching TRBD1. The CDR3 totals 17 residues. V gave up 0 bases and J gave up 5 bases; unmatched junction bases: 10. CDR1 and CDR2 from the germline V gene are SQVTM and ANQGSEA. CDR3 in DNA: TGCAGCGTTGAAGATCCATGGGGACAGGGGGCCTGGGAGACCCAGTACTTC. Amino acids: CSVEDPWGQGAWETQYF.

The V gene is TRBV5-1, the J gene TRBJ2-7; D is undetermined. CDR1 and CDR2 from the germline V gene are SGHRS and YFSETQ. CDR3 length: 14 residues. V lost 3 bases, J lost 3 bases, and 13 bases lay in between. CDR3 in amino acids: CASSSQFGRYEQYF. CDR3 in DNA: TGCGCCAGCAGCTCCCAATTCGGGCGCTACGAGCAGTACTTC.

This clonotype was observed a few times. This chain links TRBV9 with TRBJ2-5, with TRBD2 matching 8 bases. V lost 0 bases, J lost 4 bases, and 5 bases stayed unmatched. CDR1 and CDR2 (germline): SGDLS, YYNGEE. This CDR3 comprises 15 residues. CDR3 nucleotide sequence: TGTGCCAGCAGCGTAGCGGGGGGGTCGGGAGAGACCCAGTACTTC. Residues: CASSVAGGSGETQYF.

This clonotype was counted at least ten times. This chain connects TRBV5-1 to TRBJ1-1; possibly TRBD1 for D (6 bases). CDR3 length: 13 residues. Trimming stripped 2 bases from V and 7 bases from J, with 12 bases between. CDR1 SGHRS and CDR2 YFSETQ come from the germline V gene. The CDR3 nucleotides are TGCGCCAGCAGCTTTGGGGGCCCCAATGAAGCTTTCTTT. This gives the protein CASSFGGPNEAFF. Together with reference TRBV5-1 and TRBJ1-1, the CDR3 gives the full variable domain: KAGVTQTPRYLIKTRGQQVTLSCSPISGHRSVSWYQQTPGQGLQFLFEYFSETQRNKGNFPGRFSGRQFSNSRSEMNVSTLELGDSALYLCASSFGGPNEAFFGQGTRLTVV.

The chain joins TRBV7-2 to TRBJ2-3; D may be TRBD2 (5 bases). With 2 bases removed from V and 4 bases from J, the gap between germline ends came to 16 bases. The CDR3 spans 16 residues. The germline CDR1 and CDR2 sequences are SGHTA and FQGNSA. The CDR3 nucleotides read TGTGCCAGCAGCTTATCCCTGACGTTAGCGTCAGATACGCAGTATTTT. Amino acid sequence: CASSLSLTLASDTQYF.

This clonotype was seen only a few times. The chain joins TRBV6-1 to TRBJ1-1; D remains unclear. The CDR3 runs to 12 residues. Germline assignment: CDR1 MNHNS and CDR2 SASEGT. Trimming took 5 bases from V and 5 from J, leaving 9 bases between them. CDR3 region: CASSLQWTEAFF. CDR3 in DNA: TGTGCCAGCAGTTTGCAGTGGACTGAAGCTTTCTTT.

This clonotype showed up many times. The V and J genes are TRBV6-2 or TRBV6-3 and TRBJ2-5, with 9 nucleotides matching TRBD1. Looked up from germline, CDR1 is MNHEY and CDR2 is SVGEGT. The CDR3 has 15 amino acids. Losses at the gene ends were 5 bases for V and 5 bases for J; bases not matched to a gene: 9. This chain's CDR3 is CASSPGTGNRETQYF. In DNA form, the CDR3 reads TGTGCCAGCAGTCCTGGGACAGGGAACCGGGAGACCCAGTACTTC.

The chain employs TRBV7-2 and TRBJ2-1; 13 nucleotides line up with TRBD2. This CDR3 has 18 residues. Germline V CDR1 and CDR2: SGHTA, FQGNSA. Trimming removed 4 bases from V and 2 bases from J; junction bases left unmatched: 8. DNA for the CDR3: TGTGCCAGCAGCTCCCTTGGGACTAGCGGGGTAACCTACAATGAGCAGTTCTTC. Its protein is CASSSLGTSGVTYNEQFF.

This clonotype is medium-sized in the sample. The chain carries TRBV5-1 and TRBJ2-4, with D unresolved. Trimming took off 0 bases at V and 0 bases at J, with 13 bases between the two ends. Germline lookup yields CDR1 SGHRS and CDR2 YFSETQ. The CDR3 runs to 17 residues. The CDR3 bases are TGCGCCAGCAGCTTGGCTTTTGAGAAGGCAGCCAAAAACATTCAGTACTTC. This encodes CASSLAFEKAAKNIQYF.

This clonotype was detected many times. CDR3 in DNA: TGCGCCAGCAGCCAAGAAGAGACCCAGTACTTC. Protein: CASSQEETQYF. The rearrangement links TRBV4-1 to TRBJ2-5; D is uncertain. CDR3 size: 11 residues. Germline loops: CDR1 MGHRA, CDR2 YSYEKL. V was clipped by 0 bases and J by 4 bases, with 0 bases between them.

This clonotype has more than one count but fewer than ten. The J gene is TRBJ2-2, the V gene TRBV5-1; D is uncertain. This CDR3 has 13 amino acids. With 0 bases removed from V and 8 bases from J, the gap between germline ends came to 8 bases. Germline lookup yields CDR1 SGHRS and CDR2 YFSETQ. The CDR3 bases are TGCGCCAGCAGCTTGGGGTCCTCTGGGGAGCTGTTTTTT. Its translation: CASSLGSSGELFF.

This clonotype was seen repeatedly, ten times or more. The chain employs TRBV2 and TRBJ2-2; 15 bases line up with TRBD2. The CDR3 has 18 residues. Trimming cost V 3 bases and J 4 bases; bases outside gene matches: 6. The germline V gene encodes CDR1 SNHLY and CDR2 FYNNEI. For the CDR3, the DNA is TGTGCCAGCAGTGACCTCGGACTAGCGGGGGGGCCCACCGGGGAGCTGTTTTTT. Its protein product is CASSDLGLAGGPTGELFF.

This clonotype came up many times. The gene calls are TRBV20-1 and TRBJ2-2; 10 bases fit TRBD2. CDR1 and CDR2 (germline): DFQATT, SNEGSKA (reference sequence). CDR3 size: 15 residues. The trim removed 5 bases at V and 6 bases at J, leaving 9 bases unmatched. The CDR3 sequence is CSAPSLAGLPGELFF. For the CDR3, the DNA is TGCAGTGCTCCCTCACTAGCGGGGCTACCCGGGGAGCTGTTTTTT.

V usage is TRBV5-6 and J usage is TRBJ2-2; no definite D call. There are 13 residues in the CDR3. Looked up from germline, CDR1 is SGHDT and CDR2 is YYEEEE. The V gene lost 3 bases and the J gene lost 3 bases, with 6 bases spanning the gap. Here the CDR3 reads CASSSLYTGELFF. CDR3 DNA: TGTGCCAGCAGCTCCTTATACACCGGGGAGCTGTTTTTT.

V usage is TRBV13 and J usage is TRBJ2-3; 9 nucleotides align to TRBD2. The germline V gene has CDR1 PRHDT and CDR2 FYEKMQ (reference sequence). V lost 1 base and J lost 8; bases outside the gene matches: 13. CDR3 length: 17 residues. The CDR3 reads CASSLASGTSSTGTQYF. Here the CDR3 DNA reads TGTGCCAGCAGCTTAGCTTCCGGGACTAGCAGCACCGGTACGCAGTATTTT.

This clonotype was found many times. V usage is TRBV12-3 or TRBV12-4 and J usage is TRBJ2-5, with D possibly called TRBD1 or TRBD2 (6 bases each). The CDR3 is made up of 13 amino acids. V was trimmed by 8 bases and J by 5 bases, leaving 15 bases between them. This chain's CDR3 is CASGRGEGETQYF. The DNA for the CDR3 is TGTGCCAGCGGTAGGGGGGAAGGGGAGACCCAGTACTTC.

The V and J genes are TRBV5-6 and TRBJ1-2; 9 nucleotides agree with TRBD1. CDR3 length equals 14 residues. With V trimmed by 4 bases and J by 4 bases, 5 bases remained unmatched. The germline CDR1 and CDR2 sequences are SGHDT and YYEEEE. CDR3 DNA: TGTGCCAGCAGCAAAAAGGACAGGGGCTATGGCTACACCTTC. It yields the protein CASSKKDRGYGYTF.

This clonotype has only a few counts. The rearrangement joins TRBV7-3 to TRBJ2-2; TRBD2 is a possible D gene (7 bases). This CDR3 has 15 amino acids. Germline assignment: CDR1 SGHTA and CDR2 FQGTGA. V shed 5 bases and J shed 6 bases, with 16 bases lying between them. Here the CDR3 reads CASSPWGGVAGELFF. For the CDR3, the DNA is TGTGCCAGCAGCCCCTGGGGGGGCGTCGCCGGGGAGCTGTTTTTT.

This clonotype was observed a few times. V gene TRBV5-1 combines with J gene TRBJ2-3, with 7 bases lining up with TRBD1. Trimming took 2 bases from V and 2 from J; bases not matched to a gene: 8. Germline CDR1 SGHRS, CDR2 YFSETQ. The CDR3 is made up of 16 amino acids. In DNA form, the CDR3 reads TGCGCCAGCAGCTTTAGAACAGGGGATCTCACAGATACGCAGTATTTT. As protein: CASSFRTGDLTDTQYF. Filled out from reference TRBV5-1 and TRBJ2-3, the complete variable domain reads KAGVTQTPRYLIKTRGQQVTLSCSPISGHRSVSWYQQTPGQGLQFLFEYFSETQRNKGNFPGRFSGRQFSNSRSEMNVSTLELGDSALYLCASSFRTGDLTDTQYFGPGTRLTVL.

The chain couples TRBV2 to TRBJ1-5; D unresolved. Trimming took 4 bases from V and 7 from J, leaving 11 bases between them. Germline-derived CDR1 and CDR2 are SNHLY and FYNNEI. CDR3 length: 13 amino acids. The CDR3 DNA sequence: TGTGCCAGCAGTGTTCTTCCTGGACAGCCCCAGCATTTT. Amino acids: CASSVLPGQPQHF.

The chain carries TRBV10-3 and TRBJ2-3, with unresolved D. Trimming removed 10 bases from V and 1 base from J, with 15 bases in between. Germline V lookup: CDR1 ENHRY, CDR2 SYGVKD. The CDR3 has 14 residues. The CDR3 DNA follows: TGTGCCACCACCGGTTTTTCCCGCACAGATACGCAGTATTTT. Its translation is CATTGFSRTDTQYF.

In its sample, this clonotype was seen a few times. A read error may be the cause here, since a much bigger clone is one base away. The J gene is TRBJ1-5, the V gene TRBV7-9; D unresolved. The ends were cut back, 2 bases at V and 4 bases at J, with 6 bases in the middle. CDR3 length equals 13 residues. Germline CDR1 SEHNR, CDR2 FQNEAQ (reference sequence). This CDR3 is CASSLMGNQPQHF. In DNA, the CDR3 is TGTGCCAGCAGCTTAATGGGGAATCAGCCCCAGCATTTT.

This clonotype appeared a few times. The chain uses TRBV7-6 and TRBJ1-2, with 7 bases fitting TRBD1. The length of the CDR3 is 13 residues. Germline CDR1 is SGHVS and CDR2 is FNYEAQ. Trimming at V came to 5 bases and at J to 8 bases, leaving 8 bases not matched to a gene. CDR3 region: CASSGRQGEGYTF. The CDR3 bases are TGTGCCAGCAGCGGCCGACAGGGCGAGGGCTACACCTTC.

This chain joins TRBV4-1 and TRBJ1-5, with a weak D call TRBD1 (6 bases). The CDR3 covers 15 residues. Germline loops: CDR1 MGHRA, CDR2 YSYEKL. Trimming left V 4 bases short and J 6 bases short, with 16 bases between. Here the CDR3 DNA reads TGCGCCAGCAGCCGGGGGACAAATAACGCTCAGCCCCAGCATTTT. Translating gives CASSRGTNNAQPQHF.

In this sample, this clonotype turned up a few times. The chain has TRBV2 and TRBJ2-2; D gene unclear. Trimming removed 4 bases from V and 3 bases from J, with 9 bases in between. Germline loops: CDR1 SNHLY, CDR2 FYNNEI. The CDR3 is 14 residues long. The CDR3 sequence is CASSVLVDTGELFF. The CDR3, as DNA: TGTGCCAGCAGTGTGTTGGTAGACACCGGGGAGCTGTTTTTT.

The V gene is TRBV5-1, the J gene TRBJ1-6; TRBD1 might be the D (6 bases). CDR1 SGHRS and CDR2 YFSETQ come from the germline V gene. The CDR3 is 16 residues long. Trimming stripped 0 bases from V and 3 bases from J, with 10 bases between. The CDR3, as DNA: TGCGCCAGCAGCTTGGTAGCGACAGGCTATAATTCACCCCTCCACTTT. This translates into CASSLVATGYNSPLHF.